The 16 T cell receptor beta chains below were found in one sample sequenced in a study of Ad26.COV2.S vaccination and SARS-CoV-2 variants. Sequencing used immunoSEQ multiplex PCR; TCRdb keeps in-frame clones, though not all of them. The sample contains about 440,000 clones, about 90% of which appear only once. Sample treatment: roughly 20 received Ad26.COV2.S at low or high dose, single or two shots; about 5 received placebo; per-sample allocation not given. Sampling took place 63 days after the first vaccine or placebo injection. Sequenced material: peripheral blood, taken in a trial of Ad26.COV2.S vaccine versus placebo. The source is a person aged 18 to 65 who received the Ad26.COV2.S COVID-19 vaccine or a placebo.

The chain uses TRBV12-3 or TRBV12-4 and TRBJ2-7; TRBD1 matches 9 bases. The CDR3 consists of 12 residues. J lost 6 bases, V lost 5 bases, and 2 bases had no gene match. CDR3 sequence reads: CASSGQGFEQYF. The CDR3 DNA reads TGTGCCAGCAGTGGACAGGGGTTCGAGCAGTACTTC.

In this sample, this clone turned up once. V is TRBV7-3 and J is TRBJ2-2, with 8 bases that match TRBD2. CDR3 length equals 17 residues. V gave up 5 bases and J gave up 0 bases; unmatched junction bases: 8. Germline V lookup: CDR1 SGHTA, CDR2 FQGTGA. The CDR3 DNA follows: TGTGCCAGCAGCACCTCCCCAGCGGGAGCGAACACCGGGGAGCTGTTTTTT. Translated: CASSTSPAGANTGELFF.

The J gene is TRBJ2-2, the V gene TRBV5-1; TRBD1 matches at 8 bases. The ends lost 3 bases at V and 5 bases at J; junction bases unmatched: 6. This CDR3 is built from 15 residues. Germline CDR1 SGHRS, CDR2 YFSETQ. The CDR3 loop reads CASSYSTGATGELFF. The CDR3, as DNA: TGCGCCAGCAGCTATTCGACAGGGGCGACCGGGGAGCTGTTTTTT.

The V call is TRBV19, the J call TRBJ2-5; 9 positions match TRBD1. Germline values: CDR1 LNHDA, CDR2 SQIVND (reference sequence). J lost 5 bases, V lost 6 bases, and 7 bases had no gene match. The CDR3 has 14 residues. The DNA of the CDR3 is TGTGCCAGTAGGAATGACAGGGGGGAGGAGACCCAGTACTTC. This encodes CASRNDRGEETQYF.

This chain uses TRBV29-1 with TRBJ2-3, with 9 bases matching TRBD2. The V gene end was trimmed by 4 bases and the J gene end by 2 bases; junction bases not matched to a gene: 4. CDR1 and CDR2 from the germline V gene are SQVTM and ANQGSEA. The CDR3 has 14 residues. The CDR3 DNA reads as TGCAGCGTTGGAGGCGGGAGGGTCACAGATACGCAGTATTTT. Translated: CSVGGGRVTDTQYF.

V gene TRBV29-1 combines with J gene TRBJ1-1; tentative D call: TRBD1 (6 bases). V shed 7 bases and J shed 5 bases, with 14 bases lying between them. Germline assignment: CDR1 SQVTM and CDR2 ANQGSEA. The CDR3 runs to 12 residues. CDR3 in amino acids: CSGNTQGTEAFF. As DNA, the CDR3 is TGCAGCGGCAACACTCAGGGGACTGAAGCTTTCTTT.

This clone occurred once. This chain links TRBV6-2 or TRBV6-3 with TRBJ2-7; 7 positions match TRBD2. J gave up 2 bases and V 2 bases, and 6 bases lay outside the gene matches. The V gene's germline CDR1 is MNHEY and CDR2 SVGEGT. The CDR3 runs 15 residues. CDR3 residues: CASSYRASGPYEQYF. DNA of the CDR3: TGTGCCAGCAGTTACCGGGCTAGCGGCCCCTACGAGCAGTACTTC.

V is TRBV27 and J is TRBJ1-6; D is perhaps TRBD1 (5 bases). V was shortened by 3 bases and J by 6 bases, with 9 bases between the two germline ends. CDR1 is MNHEY, CDR2 SMNVEV, per germline (reference sequence). This CDR3 contains 14 residues. The CDR3 spells CASSLGQINSPLHF. In DNA form, the CDR3 reads TGTGCCAGCAGTTTGGGGCAGATTAATTCACCCCTCCACTTT.

This clone was detected only a few times. The chain employs TRBV11-3 and TRBJ2-1; D is ambiguous. Germline CDR1 reads SGHNT; CDR2 reads YENEEA. Trimming shortened V by 1 base and J by 8 bases, and 3 bases separated the two germline ends. This CDR3 spans 11 amino acids. In nucleotides, the CDR3 is TGTGCCAGCAGCTTAGGCCATGAGCAGTTCTTC. This encodes CASSLGHEQFF.

The genes are TRBV11-3 and TRBJ2-1; D perhaps matches TRBD2 (6 bases). V lost 5 bases and J 2 bases, leaving 13 bases between the germline ends. CDR1 is SGHNT, CDR2 YENEEA, per germline. The CDR3 loop spans 15 amino acids. This CDR3 is CASSLGGVTYNEQFF. CDR3 nucleotides: TGTGCCAGCAGCCTAGGCGGGGTCACCTACAATGAGCAGTTCTTC.

The chain joins TRBV11-2 to TRBJ2-5, with 14 positions matching TRBD2. This CDR3 contains 17 residues. Trimming at V came to 2 bases and at J to 5 bases, leaving 7 bases not matched to a gene. Looked up from germline, CDR1 is SGHAT and CDR2 is FQNNGV. The CDR3 loop reads CASSLFGLAGGVETQYF. CDR3 nucleotides: TGTGCCAGCAGCTTATTTGGACTAGCGGGAGGAGTGGAGACCCAGTACTTC. Full variable domain (rest looked up from reference TRBV11-2 and TRBJ2-5): EAGVAQSPRYKIIEKRQSVAFWCNPISGHATLYWYQQILGQGPKLLIQFQNNGVVDDSQLPKDRFSAERLKGVDSTLKIQPAKLEDSAVYLCASSLFGLAGGVETQYFGPGTRLLVL.

The gene calls are TRBV11-3 and TRBJ2-7; 7 bases agree with TRBD2. Germline V gene sequence: CDR1 SGHNT, CDR2 YENEEA. This CDR3 has 13 residues. Losses at the gene ends were 4 bases for V and 4 bases for J; bases not matched to a gene: 4. The DNA of the CDR3 is TGTGCCAGCAGCTCGGACGGGGGGTACGAGCAGTACTTC. Translating gives CASSSDGGYEQYF.

The gene calls are TRBV12-3 or TRBV12-4 and TRBJ2-3, with TRBD2 matching 8 bases. V shed 3 bases and J 14 bases; nucleotides not matched to a gene: 7. This CDR3 region has 12 residues. CDR3 sequence: CASSFFGRARYF. Here the CDR3 DNA reads TGTGCCAGCAGTTTCTTCGGGAGGGCCCGGTATTTT.

V is TRBV11-3 and J is TRBJ2-2, with 7 bases aligning to TRBD1. Germline assignment: CDR1 SGHNT and CDR2 YENEEA. V shed 6 bases and J 0 bases; nucleotides not matched to a gene: 7. This CDR3 has 16 residues. Here the CDR3 DNA reads TGTGCCAGCAGTCGCGGACAGGCCTCGAACACCGGGGAGCTGTTTTTT. Its protein product is CASSRGQASNTGELFF.

The rearrangement joins TRBV24-1 to TRBJ2-7; D remains ambiguous. This CDR3 region has 12 residues. V lost 4 bases to trimming and J lost 3 bases, with 6 bases between them. Germline CDR1 and CDR2: KGHDR and SFDVKD. In DNA, the CDR3 is TGTGCCACCAGTGACACTTTCTACGAGCAGTACTTC. This codes for CATSDTFYEQYF.

The genes are TRBV5-4 and TRBJ2-1; unclear D gene. This CDR3 comprises 11 residues. The V gene's germline CDR1 is SGHNT and CDR2 YYREEE (reference sequence). With 1 base removed from V and 9 bases from J, the gap between germline ends came to 5 bases. In DNA, the CDR3 is TGTGCCAGCAGCTTGTACGGTGAGCAGTTCTTC. It specifies CASSLYGEQFF.